Sequencing of this T cell receptor (beta chain) was carried out in a study of beta chain features in type 1 diabetes. This clone showed up just a few times. Its antigen is unidentified. Study-wide findings and caveats: Type 1 diabetes patients had moderately but significantly shorter TCRB CDR3s in all four CD4+ subsets.

Expressed TCRB transcripts got sequenced, as all isolated RNA was reverse transcribed. Sequenced naive, central memory and regulatory T cell samples produced an average of around 3.8 million reads. This table comes from immunoSEQ multiplex PCR, and its TCRdb copy is limited to in-frame clones, with some not included. Of 300,000 to 400,000 clones listed, 13% are singletons. A heparinised blood draw that averaged about 100 mL was obtained once from each donor. The specimen sequenced was naive CD4+ T cells from blood. The sequence was collected from a woman between 18 and 30 years old with type 1 diabetes.

The CDR3 DNA sequence: TGTGCCAGCAGCTCAACAGGGACTAGAATCTATTACACCTTC. This gives the protein CASSSTGTRIYYTF. The chain combines TRBV7-9 with TRBJ1-2; weak D call: TRBD1 (6 bases). Trimming shortened V by 4 bases and J by 11 bases, and 20 bases separated the two germline ends. CDR1 SEHNR and CDR2 FQNEAQ come from the germline V gene (reference sequence). The length of the CDR3 is 14 residues.